The 14 T cell receptor beta chains below come from one sample, sequenced in a study of cytomegalovirus exposure and HLA in healthy donors. Amplification used 60 Vbeta primers and 13 Jbeta primers. Using immunoSEQ multiplex PCR, the repertoire was profiled, and TCRdb retains in-frame clones only, with some absent. The repertoire consists of around 120,000 clones, with roughly 76% occurring once and the leading ten covering 16%. The sample taken for sequencing was PBMCs. These receptors were collected from a man between 50 and 59 years old in good health and CMV-seropositive.

The genes are TRBV2 and TRBJ2-3; 7 positions match TRBD1. This CDR3 region has 16 residues. V lost 7 bases, J lost 3 bases, and 13 bases stayed unmatched. Germline V gene lookup returns CDR1 SNHLY and CDR2 FYNNEI. The CDR3 DNA is TGTGCCAGCAATCGGAGGCGACAGGGTGGAACAGATACGCAGTATTTT. It specifies CASNRRRQGGTDTQYF.

The CDR3 nucleotides are TGTGCCAGCAGTTTGGGAGTCCGGGACACCATATATTTT. Translating it yields CASSLGVRDTIYF. The chain couples TRBV28 to TRBJ1-3; D is unclear. The germline V and J ends were trimmed by 3 bases and 8 bases, with 11 bases remaining between them. Germline V gene lookup returns CDR1 MDHEN and CDR2 SYDVKM. The CDR3 has 13 residues.

The chain uses TRBV10-1 and TRBJ2-7, with 9 positions matching TRBD1. The length of the CDR3 is 15 residues. Looked up from germline, CDR1 is WNHNN and CDR2 is SYGVQD (reference sequence). Trimming removed 3 bases from V and 4 bases from J; junction bases left unmatched: 7. Written as DNA, the CDR3 is TGCGCCAGCAGTGACCCCGGGACAGGGACATACGAGCAGTACTTC. Residues: CASSDPGTGTYEQYF.

The chain is built from TRBV5-4 and TRBJ2-5; 8 positions agree with TRBD1. CDR3 length: 14 amino acids. V lost 6 bases and J lost 4; bases outside the gene matches: 8. The germline gives CDR1 SGHNT, CDR2 YYREEE (reference sequence). CDR3 in DNA: TGTGCCAGCACCCAGGACAGGGCCGGAGAGACCCAGTACTTC. Protein: CASTQDRAGETQYF. The full variable domain, with the rest looked up from reference TRBV5-4 and TRBJ2-5, is ETGVTQSPTHLIKTRGQQVTLRCSSQSGHNTVSWYQQALGQGPQFIFQYYREEENGRGNFPPRFSGLQFPNYSSELNVNALELDDSALYLCASTQDRAGETQYFGPGTRLLVL.

This clone was recorded only once. J is TRBJ2-5 and V is TRBV29-1; 9 bases fit TRBD2. The CDR3 covers 15 residues. V was clipped by 4 bases and J by 1 base; unmatched bases: 7. Germline values: CDR1 SQVTM, CDR2 ANQGSEA. CDR3 nucleotides: TGCAGCGTTGGGCGCCTAGCGGGGATCCAAGAGACCCAGTACTTC. Translated, it gives CSVGRLAGIQETQYF. Full variable domain (rest looked up from reference TRBV29-1 and TRBJ2-5): SAVISQKPSRDICQRGTSLTIQCQVDSQVTMMFWYRQQPGQSLTLIATANQGSEATYESGFVIDKFPISRPNLTFSTLTVSNMSPEDSSIYLCSVGRLAGIQETQYFGPGTRLLVL.

V usage is TRBV18 and J usage is TRBJ1-1; perhaps TRBD1 as D (6 bases). V was clipped by 2 bases and J by 2 bases, with 15 bases between them. The germline CDR1 and CDR2 sequences are KGHSH and LQKENI. CDR3 size: 16 residues. The chain's CDR3 is CASSPRQGSPNTEAFF. The CDR3, as DNA: TGTGCCAGCTCACCAAGGCAGGGGTCCCCTAACACTGAAGCTTTCTTT.

The chain combines TRBV5-1 with TRBJ2-7; D is perhaps TRBD1 (5 bases). V dropped 4 bases and J dropped 2 bases, with 16 bases sitting between them. Germline-derived CDR1 and CDR2 are SGHRS and YFSETQ. This CDR3 contains 15 residues. The CDR3 nucleotides are TGCGCCAGCAGCCCCGGCAGACAGTACACCTACGAGCAGTACTTC. This sequence encodes CASSPGRQYTYEQYF.

Only one count was recorded for this clone. CDR3 sequence (DNA): TGCGCCAGCAGCCAGGAAGGGGTGGCCACAGATACGCAGTATTTT. Amino acid sequence: CASSQEGVATDTQYF. V is TRBV4-3 and J is TRBJ2-3; possible D gene TRBD1, 5 bases. Germline CDR1 is LGHNA and CDR2 is YSLEER. V lost 3 bases, J lost 2 bases, and 12 bases lay in between. The CDR3 is 15 residues long.

V and J are TRBV6-5 and TRBJ1-2, with 7 bases identical to TRBD1. The CDR3 covers 14 residues. The J segment lost 4 bases and the V segment lost 2 bases, leaving 4 bases of the junction unmatched. CDR1 and CDR2 (germline): MNHEY, SVGAGI. CDR3 in amino acids: CASSYRQGGYGYTF. In DNA, the CDR3 is TGTGCCAGCAGTTACCGACAGGGTGGCTATGGCTACACCTTC.

The chain recombines TRBV19 with TRBJ1-2, with D possibly being TRBD1 (6 bases). Trimming left V 7 bases short and J 0 bases short, with 15 bases between. Germline CDR1 LNHDA, CDR2 SQIVND (reference sequence). The CDR3 runs 15 residues. The CDR3 sequence: CASTPTGSANYGYTF. Written as DNA, the CDR3 is TGTGCCAGTACCCCGACAGGATCTGCTAACTATGGCTACACCTTC.

J is TRBJ1-5 and V is TRBV6-1; D is ambiguous. Germline values: CDR1 MNHNS, CDR2 SASEGT. The germline V and J ends were trimmed by 4 bases and 5 bases, with 12 bases remaining between them. The CDR3 extends over 14 amino acids. The CDR3 region has the DNA TGTGCCAGCAGTGTGAACTTTCCCGATCAGCCCCAGCATTTT. Protein product: CASSVNFPDQPQHF.

The gene calls are TRBV7-2 and TRBJ1-1, with 9 positions matching TRBD1. The CDR3 sequence is 14 residues long. CDR1 and CDR2 from the germline V gene are SGHTA and FQGNSA. V trimming: 3 bases; J trimming: 5 bases; junction bases outside the gene matches: 4. CDR3 DNA sequence: TGTGCCAGCAGCTTCCAGGACAGGGGTACTGAAGCTTTCTTT. Residues: CASSFQDRGTEAFF.

This chain connects TRBV28 to TRBJ1-5; D is ambiguous. V gave up 7 bases and J gave up 5 bases, with 15 bases separating them. The length of the CDR3 is 14 residues. Germline assignment: CDR1 MDHEN and CDR2 SYDVKM. CDR3 sequence: CASTWGGYHQPQHF. In nucleotides, the CDR3 is TGTGCCAGCACCTGGGGAGGGTACCATCAGCCCCAGCATTTT.

This chain links TRBV27 with TRBJ1-4; no clear D gene. The CDR3 has 15 residues. V gave up 8 bases and J gave up 5 bases, with 18 bases separating them. Looked up from germline, CDR1 is MNHEY and CDR2 is SMNVEV (reference sequence). For the CDR3, the DNA is TGTGCCAGCTCCGAGGTCCGGGGTAGGAATGAAAAACTGTTTTTT. Protein sequence: CASSEVRGRNEKLFF.